This paragraph covers one T cell receptor (beta chain) sequence. The specificity of this receptor is unknown. Base-call qualities are not available, and no considerably larger clone is one nucleotide away. This sample was included in a study of T cell changes during pregnancy in multiple sclerosis (dated by TCRdb to between 2018 and 2020). About the full investigation: The study examined how the T cell repertoire changed over the course of pregnancy in women with multiple sclerosis.

The protocol used for the library was the immunoSEQ multiplex PCR assay. The immuneACCESS repertoire file appears here via TCRdb, limited to in-frame rearrangements. These files lack a portion of the clones; in checked studies, under half of the deficit traces to unresolved V genes, and the cause of the others is not known. This sample has around 99,000 clones in its table, and approximately 92% of those were observed once. The ten largest account for 2.6% of the sample. After removal of 10 bases from V and 4 bases from J, the junction retains 10 bases not matched to a gene. From a lookup of the germline V gene (reference sequence), CDR1 and CDR2 are LNHDA and SQIVND. The CDR3 contains 14 residues, cysteine and phenylalanine counted. The read is trimmed to its CDR3 DNA, 42 bases read in frame from base 1.

The TCR was taken from a female donor with multiple sclerosis, enrolled in a pregnancy study. This receptor chain uses TRBV19 and TRBJ2-7, and TRBD1 matches 10 of the central bases. This sample comprised peripheral blood, obtained in the first trimester of pregnancy. In nucleotides, the sequence is TGTGCCACCGGACCGGGACAGGGGCATTACGAGCAGTACTTC. This encodes CATGPGQGHYEQYF.